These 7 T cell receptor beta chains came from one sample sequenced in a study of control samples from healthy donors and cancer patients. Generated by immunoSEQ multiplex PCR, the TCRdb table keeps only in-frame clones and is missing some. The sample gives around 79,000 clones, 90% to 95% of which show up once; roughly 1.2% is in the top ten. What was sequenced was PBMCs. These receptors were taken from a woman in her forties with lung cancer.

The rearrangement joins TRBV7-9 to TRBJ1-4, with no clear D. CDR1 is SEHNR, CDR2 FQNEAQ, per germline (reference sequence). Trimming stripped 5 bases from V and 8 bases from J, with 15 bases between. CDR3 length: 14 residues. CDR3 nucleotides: TGTGCCAGCAGCCCAACCAGCGGTGGGGAAAAACTGTTTTTT. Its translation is CASSPTSGGEKLFF.

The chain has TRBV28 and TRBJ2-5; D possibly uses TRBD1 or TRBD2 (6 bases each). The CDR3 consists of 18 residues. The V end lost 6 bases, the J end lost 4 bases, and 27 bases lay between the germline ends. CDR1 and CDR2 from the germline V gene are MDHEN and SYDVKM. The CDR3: CASRLIGMAGGPRETQYF. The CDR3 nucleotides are TGTGCCAGCAGACTAATTGGGATGGCCGGGGGCCCCAGAGAGACCCAGTACTTC.

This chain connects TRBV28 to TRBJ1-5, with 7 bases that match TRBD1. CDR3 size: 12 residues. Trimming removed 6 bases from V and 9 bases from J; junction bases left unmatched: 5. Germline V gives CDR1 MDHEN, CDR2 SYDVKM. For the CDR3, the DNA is TGTGCCAGCAGCCGCGACAGGGCGCCCCAGCATTTT. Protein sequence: CASSRDRAPQHF.

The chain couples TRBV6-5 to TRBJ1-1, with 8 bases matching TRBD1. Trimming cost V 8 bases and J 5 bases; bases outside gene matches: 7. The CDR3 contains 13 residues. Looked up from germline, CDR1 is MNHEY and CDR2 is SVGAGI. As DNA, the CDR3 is TGTGCCAGCCTAACCACAGGGGGGACTGAAGCTTTCTTT. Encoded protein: CASLTTGGTEAFF.

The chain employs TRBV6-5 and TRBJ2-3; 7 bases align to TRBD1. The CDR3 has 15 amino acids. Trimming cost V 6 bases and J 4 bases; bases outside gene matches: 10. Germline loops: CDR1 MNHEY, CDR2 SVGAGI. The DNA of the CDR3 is TGTGCCAGCAGGCTCGGGACAGTCAGGGCAGATACGCAGTATTTT. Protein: CASRLGTVRADTQYF.

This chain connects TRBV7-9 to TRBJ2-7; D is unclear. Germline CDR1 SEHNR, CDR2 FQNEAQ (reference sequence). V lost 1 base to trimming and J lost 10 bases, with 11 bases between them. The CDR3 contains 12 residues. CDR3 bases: TGTGCCAGCAGCTTAGTCGGCAGCTACCAGTACTTC. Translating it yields CASSLVGSYQYF. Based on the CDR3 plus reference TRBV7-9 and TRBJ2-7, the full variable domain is DTGVSQNPRHKITKRGQNVTFRCDPISEHNRLYWYRQTLGQGPEFLTYFQNEAQLEKSRLLSDRFSAERPKGSFSTLEIQRTEQGDSAMYLCASSLVGSYQYFGPGTRLTVT.

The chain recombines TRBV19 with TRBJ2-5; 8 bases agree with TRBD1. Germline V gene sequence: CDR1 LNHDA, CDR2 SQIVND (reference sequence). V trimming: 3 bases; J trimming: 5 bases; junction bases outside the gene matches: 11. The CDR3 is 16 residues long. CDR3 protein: CASSISSQGAHETQYF. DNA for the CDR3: TGTGCCAGTAGTATCAGCTCGCAGGGGGCGCATGAGACCCAGTACTTC.